These 10 T cell receptor beta chains came from one sample sequenced in a study of Ad26.COV2.S vaccination and SARS-CoV-2 variants. The repertoire was sequenced with immunoSEQ multiplex PCR; TCRdb's copy has only in-frame clones and lacks some. The sample carries 410,000 or so clones, 75% to 95% recorded once. Treatment noted: some 19 received Ad26.COV2.S at low or high dose, single or two shots; a few received placebo; per-sample allocation not given. The samples were gathered on day 63 after the first injection of vaccine or placebo. The sample in question was peripheral blood, obtained in a trial of Ad26.COV2.S vaccine versus placebo. These receptors came from a person aged 18-65 years who received the Ad26.COV2.S COVID-19 vaccine or a placebo.

DNA of the CDR3: TGTGCCAGCAGCTACCCTCCCGGCGAACTAGCGGTAACCGGGGAGCTGTTTTTT. Translated, it gives CASSYPPGELAVTGELFF. The chain couples TRBV7-6 to TRBJ2-2; 8 nucleotides agree with TRBD2. The CDR3 consists of 18 residues. With 4 bases clipped from V and 5 bases from J, the junction kept 15 bases outside the gene matches. Germline assignment: CDR1 SGHVS and CDR2 FNYEAQ.

This clone was observed once. This rearrangement joins TRBV25-1 to TRBJ2-7, with a possible D match to TRBD1 (6 bases). The germline V gene has CDR1 MGHDK and CDR2 SYGVNS. V lost 7 bases and J 1 base, leaving 11 bases between the germline ends. This CDR3 has 13 amino acids. The CDR3 DNA follows: TGTGCCAGCAAGGACGACAGGTCCTACGAGCAGTACTTC. It encodes CASKDDRSYEQYF.

For this clone: The same CDR3 arises from other DNA sequences in this sample as well. The chain links TRBV27 to TRBJ1-1; no definite D call. Germline V gene lookup returns CDR1 MNHEY and CDR2 SMNVEV (reference sequence). V dropped 4 bases and J dropped 2 bases, with 11 bases sitting between them. The CDR3 sequence is 14 residues long. CDR3 residues: CASSSGPLNTEAFF. As DNA, the CDR3 is TGTGCCAGCAGTTCTGGACCGCTAAACACTGAAGCTTTCTTT.

This chain joins TRBV9 and TRBJ2-3; 7 positions agree with TRBD2. The CDR3 extends over 16 amino acids. The V and J ends lost 3 bases and 3 bases, in that order; junction bases with no gene match: 10. Per germline, CDR1 SGDLS and CDR2 YYNGEE. The CDR3 spells CASSAEVGGRTDTQYF. The CDR3 DNA sequence: TGTGCCAGCAGCGCCGAGGTCGGCGGGAGAACAGATACGCAGTATTTT. Full variable domain (outside the CDR3, taken from reference TRBV9 and TRBJ2-3): DSGVTQTPKHLITATGQRVTLRCSPRSGDLSVYWYQQSLDQGLQFLIQYYNGEERAKGNILERFSAQQFPDLHSELNLSSLELGDSALYFCASSAEVGGRTDTQYFGPGTRLTVL.

This chain joins TRBV6-5 and TRBJ2-7, with D tentatively TRBD2 (6 bases). Germline values: CDR1 MNHEY, CDR2 SVGAGI. V was pared by 6 bases and J by 2 bases, with 11 bases between. This CDR3 is 13 amino acids long. The CDR3 spells CASRFGGAYEQYF. The DNA for the CDR3 is TGTGCCAGCAGGTTCGGAGGGGCCTACGAGCAGTACTTC.

The V call is TRBV6-5, the J call TRBJ2-7; perhaps TRBD2 as D (6 bases). V shed 2 bases and J shed 12 bases, with 17 bases lying between them. The CDR3 consists of 13 residues. Germline V CDR1 and CDR2: MNHEY, SVGAGI. The DNA for the CDR3 is TGTGCCAGCAGTTACAAAGCTAGCGAGAGACTGTACTTC. It codes for CASSYKASERLYF.

This chain uses TRBV6-6 with TRBJ2-7; D is perhaps TRBD2 (6 bases). Germline-derived CDR1 and CDR2 are MNHNY and SVGAGI (reference sequence). The CDR3 length is 13 residues. Trimming removed 9 bases at V and 3 bases at J, with 15 bases between. Here the CDR3 DNA reads TGTGCCAGTCTGGGACTCATTCTCTACGAGCAGTACTTC. Translated: CASLGLILYEQYF.

The rearrangement uses TRBV7-8 and TRBJ1-1; D remains unclear. The CDR3 length is 11 residues. The V and J ends lost 4 bases and 3 bases respectively, with 3 bases between them. The germline V gene encodes CDR1 SGHVS and CDR2 FQNEAQ. The CDR3 here is CASSSDTEAFF. The CDR3 coding sequence is TGTGCCAGCAGCTCCGACACTGAAGCTTTCTTT.

The gene calls are TRBV19 and TRBJ1-6, with unresolved D. CDR1 is LNHDA, CDR2 SQIVND, per germline (reference sequence). There are 15 residues in the CDR3. V shed 7 bases and J shed 2 bases, with 12 bases lying between them. The CDR3 protein is CASTNREAYNSPLHF. The CDR3 region has the DNA TGTGCCAGTACCAACCGGGAGGCCTATAATTCACCCCTCCACTTT.

The chain is built from TRBV3-1 (or the pseudogene TRBV3-2) and TRBJ2-7, with D unresolved. Germline V gene sequence: CDR1 LGHDT, CDR2 YNNKEL (reference sequence). This CDR3 is 14 amino acids long. Trimming pared 0 bases from V and 1 base from J, leaving 7 bases between. The CDR3 sequence is CASSQDPQSYEQYF. In DNA form, the CDR3 reads TGTGCCAGCAGCCAAGATCCCCAATCCTACGAGCAGTACTTC.